The 10 T cell receptor beta chains in this list originate from one sample, sequenced in a study of vaccination and CD4 T cells after COVID-19. Oncomine TCR Beta short-read sequencing was applied to DNA from cultured CD4+ T cells. TCRdb processed the PCR reads anew with MiXCR; each CDR3 protein has one entry. The sample carries several thousand distinct CDR3 sequences, around 20% recorded once. Antigens for these TCRs are unknown. Noted treatment: approximately 11-day PBMC culture with coronavirus spike peptide pools or control peptides (ViraFEST assay). The sequencing input was CD4+ T cells from blood, cultured in vitro. All receptors derive from a human donor who had recovered from COVID-19.

The rearrangement joins TRBV6-1 to TRBJ1-2, with a tentative D call TRBD1 (6 bases). The germline V and J ends were trimmed by 5 bases and 4 bases, with 17 bases remaining between them. CDR1 is MNHNS and CDR2 is SASEGT in the germline V gene. The CDR3 runs to 15 residues. CDR3 sequence: CASSPEGHVGYGYTF. The CDR3 nucleotides are TGTGCCAGCAGTCCTGAGGGACACGTCGGCTATGGCTACACCTTC.

This clonotype was recorded a few times. This chain uses TRBV10-3 with TRBJ2-3; no reliable D call. This CDR3 region has 14 residues. The germline CDR1 and CDR2 sequences are ENHRY and SYGVKD. V was trimmed by 0 bases and J by 0 bases, leaving 4 bases between them. The CDR3 DNA is TGTGCCATCAGTGAGTCAAGGAGCACAGATACGCAGTATTTT. Translating it yields CAISESRSTDTQYF.

This clonotype ranks as large. V is TRBV15 and J is TRBJ1-2; 12 bases map to TRBD1. Germline assignment: CDR1 LNHNV and CDR2 YYDKDF (reference sequence). The CDR3 totals 15 residues. V was clipped by 4 bases and J by 7 bases; unmatched bases: 7. The CDR3 spells CATSTPGQGARGYTF. CDR3 nucleotide sequence: TGTGCCACCAGCACTCCGGGACAGGGGGCGCGTGGCTACACCTTC.

V gene TRBV4-1 combines with J gene TRBJ1-2; D possibly corresponds to TRBD1 (6 bases). CDR1 is MGHRA, CDR2 YSYEKL, per germline. This CDR3 region has 14 residues. V was shortened by 1 base and J by 6 bases, with 12 bases between the two germline ends. CDR3 sequence reads: CASSQAQDSHGYTF. Written as DNA, the CDR3 is TGCGCCAGCAGCCAAGCCCAGGACAGTCATGGCTACACCTTC.

V gene TRBV5-6 combines with J gene TRBJ2-2; D is undetermined. This CDR3 is built from 16 residues. CDR1 is SGHDT, CDR2 YYEEEE, per germline. Between the trimmed V and J ends, which lost 2 bases and 0 bases, there was a span of 11 bases. Here the CDR3 reads CASSFLLHTNTGELFF. Here the CDR3 DNA reads TGTGCCAGCAGCTTTCTCTTGCATACGAACACCGGGGAGCTGTTTTTT.

V usage is TRBV30 and J usage is TRBJ2-7; D may match TRBD1 or TRBD2 (5 bases each). CDR3 length equals 14 residues. Looked up from germline, CDR1 is GTSNPN and CDR2 is SVGIG (reference sequence). V lost 3 bases, J lost 3 bases, and 15 bases lay in between. The CDR3 coding sequence is TGTGCCTGGAGAGTGGACGGTGGGGGCTACGAGCAGTACTTC. This sequence encodes CAWRVDGGGYEQYF.

Worth noting for this clonotype: This may arise from a read error, as a much more abundant clone is one base away. The conserved final phenylalanine or tryptophan is absent from the CDR3, which likely points to a read error. The chain links TRBV30 to TRBJ1-2; possible D gene TRBD1, 5 bases. Trimming took off 3 bases at V and 6 bases at J, with 14 bases between the two ends. The CDR3 consists of 13 residues. Germline V gives CDR1 GTSNPN, CDR2 SVGIG (reference sequence). CDR3 DNA sequence: TGTGCCTGGAGCCAGCAGGGATCGGATGGCTACACCCTC. Translating gives CAWSQQGSDGYTL.

The chain carries TRBV7-3 and TRBJ2-2; D might be TRBD2 (6 bases). From germline, CDR1 is SGHTA and CDR2 FQGTGA. Trimming stripped 3 bases from V and 6 bases from J, with 8 bases between. CDR3 length: 13 amino acids. The CDR3 sequence is CASSFPGAGELFF. Here the CDR3 DNA reads TGTGCCAGCAGCTTTCCGGGGGCCGGGGAGCTGTTTTTT.

V is TRBV11-1 and J is TRBJ1-1, with a possible D match to TRBD1 (5 bases). The CDR3 is made up of 14 amino acids. The germline V and J ends were trimmed by 2 bases and 4 bases, with 11 bases remaining between them. The germline V gene encodes CDR1 SGHAT and CDR2 FQDESV (reference sequence). This CDR3 reads CASSLQGGATEAFF. CDR3 DNA sequence: TGTGCCAGCAGCTTACAGGGCGGCGCCACTGAAGCTTTCTTT.

The chain joins TRBV19 to TRBJ1-5, with a weak D call TRBD1 (6 bases). Germline CDR1 reads LNHDA; CDR2 reads SQIVND (reference sequence). V lost 2 bases to trimming and J lost 4 bases, with 12 bases between them. The CDR3 loop spans 15 amino acids. The CDR3 loop reads CASSISGAGNQPQHF. The CDR3 nucleotides are TGTGCCAGTAGTATATCAGGGGCAGGGAATCAGCCCCAGCATTTT. The entire variable domain, with the rest obtained from reference TRBV19 and TRBJ1-5, is as follows: DGGITQSPKYLFRKEGQNVTLSCEQNLNHDAMYWYRQDPGQGLRLIYYSQIVNDFQKGDIAEGYSVSREKKESFPLTVTSAQKNPTAFYLCASSISGAGNQPQHFGDGTRLSIL.